This passage covers 31 T cell receptor beta chains from one sample sequenced in a study of T cells in Graves' hyperthyroidism and ophthalmopathy. The TCR beta CDR3 regions underwent amplification using RNA transcripts as the source. The study used the HTBI primer set for a first-round RT-PCR of the TCR CDR3. One entry per CDR3 protein, called by TCRdb with MiXCR from the multiplex PCR reads. The sample consists of about 400,000 distinct CDR3 sequences, 14% to 15% of them appearing once. The specimen was blood. Receptor source: a woman aged 30 to 39 with Graves' hyperthyroidism.

This chain connects TRBV11-2 to TRBJ2-1; no clear D gene. The germline V gene encodes CDR1 SGHAT and CDR2 FQNNGV. V was cut by 6 bases and J by 2 bases, with 14 bases left in between. The CDR3 has 15 residues. The chain's CDR3 is CASSLVFVAYNEQFF. The CDR3 region has the DNA TGTGCCAGCAGTCTCGTGTTCGTAGCCTACAATGAGCAGTTCTTC.

This chain connects TRBV15 to TRBJ2-1; D not certain. Germline assignment: CDR1 LNHNV and CDR2 YYDKDF (reference sequence). V was trimmed by 5 bases and J by 0 bases, leaving 20 bases between them. This CDR3 has 18 amino acids. CDR3 nucleotides: TGTGCCACCAGCCAAACGGGCCCCGGGCGGAGCTCCTACAATGAGCAGTTCTTC. It encodes CATSQTGPGRSSYNEQFF.

This clonotype appeared a few times. The chain couples TRBV19 to TRBJ2-6; D uncertain. The CDR3 extends over 21 amino acids. Germline CDR1 and CDR2: LNHDA and SQIVND (reference sequence). The germline V and J ends were trimmed by 10 bases and 0 bases, with 31 bases remaining between them. The CDR3 DNA reads TGTGCCATCCCCACCAGAATTGACGCTGGATATCCCATCTCTGGGGCCAACGTCCTGACTTTC. This encodes CAIPTRIDAGYPISGANVLTF.

The rearrangement uses TRBV28 and TRBJ2-2; possibly TRBD1 for D (6 bases). Germline V lookup: CDR1 MDHEN, CDR2 SYDVKM. The CDR3 extends over 14 amino acids. V lost 8 bases, J lost 0 bases, and 10 bases lay in between. The CDR3 is CASYGQTNTGELFF. For the CDR3, the DNA is TGTGCCAGCTACGGACAGACGAACACCGGGGAGCTGTTTTTT.

This clonotype was seen at least ten times. This rearrangement joins TRBV28 to TRBJ2-7; 8 bases fit TRBD1. The junction had 8 bases not matched to a gene; V was cut back by 5 bases and J by 5 bases. The CDR3 is made up of 14 amino acids. Germline V lookup: CDR1 MDHEN, CDR2 SYDVKM. CDR3 sequence: CASSADGTGDEQYF. The CDR3 nucleotides are TGTGCCAGCAGTGCCGACGGGACAGGCGACGAGCAGTACTTC.

This clonotype was counted many times. The chain combines TRBV6-1 with TRBJ1-5, with 8 bases fitting TRBD1. Germline-derived CDR1 and CDR2 are MNHNS and SASEGT. J was trimmed by 7 bases and V by 5 bases; bases with no gene match: 13. The CDR3 loop spans 16 amino acids. CDR3 in amino acids: CASSRLSQGVYQPQHF. DNA of the CDR3: TGTGCCAGCAGTAGACTCTCACAGGGGGTTTACCAGCCCCAGCATTTT.

A note on this clonotype: One base away lies a much larger clone, so this may be a sequencing read error. This CDR3 is missing its conserved last phenylalanine or tryptophan, likely due to a read error. The chain is built from TRBV6-2 or TRBV6-3 and TRBJ2-3, with D tentatively TRBD2 (6 bases). V was pared by 6 bases and J by 5 bases, with 27 bases between. Germline lookup yields CDR1 MNHEY and CDR2 SVGEGT. The CDR3 sequence is 18 residues long. As DNA, the CDR3 is TGTGCCAGCAGCACACCCCGGTATAGCGGTCGAGAGGAAGATACGCAGTATCTT. Its translation: CASSTPRYSGREEDTQYL.

There are a few counts of this clonotype. This chain's CDR3 is CASSSGLAGGHLETQYF. In nucleotides, the CDR3 is TGTGCCAGCAGCTCGGGACTAGCGGGAGGGCATTTGGAGACCCAGTACTTC. The V call is TRBV7-3, the J call TRBJ2-5, with 16 nucleotides matching TRBD2. CDR1 is SGHTA and CDR2 is FQGTGA in the germline V gene. CDR3 length: 17 amino acids. With V trimmed by 4 bases and J by 5 bases, 7 bases remained unmatched.

Ten or more counts support this clonotype. V gene TRBV18 combines with J gene TRBJ2-5; a possible D gene is TRBD2 (6 bases). In germline, CDR1 is KGHSH, CDR2 LQKENI. This CDR3 contains 15 residues. Trimming pared 0 bases from V and 2 bases from J, leaving 10 bases between. The CDR3 is CASSPPGAGQETQYF. The CDR3, as DNA: TGTGCCAGCTCACCACCGGGAGCGGGTCAAGAGACCCAGTACTTC.

The table lists this clonotype with many counts. The J gene is TRBJ2-7, the V gene TRBV6-1; 9 bases are a match to TRBD1. The CDR3 extends over 16 amino acids. Germline V gene data show CDR1 as MNHNS and CDR2 as SASEGT. J was trimmed by 6 bases and V by 6 bases; bases with no gene match: 15. CDR3 residues: CASRHLPGTGLAEQYF. In nucleotides, the CDR3 is TGTGCCAGCAGGCATTTACCCGGGACAGGGCTTGCCGAGCAGTACTTC.

The rearrangement links TRBV5-1 to TRBJ2-6; D gene ambiguous. This CDR3 comprises 15 residues. Germline CDR1 and CDR2: SGHRS and YFSETQ. Trimming removed 4 bases at V and 0 bases at J, with 8 bases between. The DNA of the CDR3 is TGCGCCAGCAGCGCCTACCTCTCTGGGGCCAACGTCCTGACTTTC. It translates to CASSAYLSGANVLTF.

This clonotype was seen ten or more times. This chain uses TRBV6-1 with TRBJ2-3; 7 bases are shared with TRBD2. There are 16 residues in the CDR3. The germline V gene encodes CDR1 MNHNS and CDR2 SASEGT. J gave up 0 bases and V 7 bases, and 10 bases lay outside the gene matches. CDR3 sequence: CASTTKSGKSTDTQYF. The CDR3 nucleotides read TGTGCCAGCACCACCAAGAGCGGGAAAAGCACAGATACGCAGTATTTT.

The rearrangement links TRBV13 to TRBJ2-2, with 9 bases fitting TRBD1. CDR1 is PRHDT and CDR2 is FYEKMQ in the germline V gene (reference sequence). CDR3 length: 15 amino acids. Germline trimming cut 5 bases from V and 7 bases from J; bases unmatched to any gene: 8. The CDR3 is CASSLRDRAGGELFF. The CDR3 region has the DNA TGTGCCAGCAGCCTCCGGGACAGGGCGGGCGGGGAGCTGTTTTTT.

This clonotype was counted once. With a much larger clone just one base away, this may be a read error. The rearrangement links TRBV28 to TRBJ1-2; D is unclear. The CDR3 loop spans 13 amino acids. Trimming took off 10 bases at V and 7 bases at J, with 19 bases between the two ends. Germline V gene data show CDR1 as MDHEN and CDR2 as SYDVKM. Written as DNA, the CDR3 is TGTGCCATAGCCAACCCGTGGAATAGTGGCTACACCTTC. The encoded protein is CAIANPWNSGYTF.

This clonotype was recorded at least ten times. The chain is built from TRBV3-1 and TRBJ2-6; TRBD1 aligns across 7 bases. The CDR3 runs 19 residues. V shed 1 base and J 2 bases; nucleotides not matched to a gene: 11. CDR1 and CDR2 (germline): LGHDT, YNNKEL (reference sequence). The CDR3 spells CASSQGLKDRRTGANVLTF. The CDR3 DNA reads as TGTGCCAGCAGCCAAGGGCTGAAGGACAGGCGGACTGGGGCCAACGTCCTGACTTTC.

The V call is TRBV7-2, the J call TRBJ2-3; 8 nucleotides align to TRBD2. The CDR3 runs to 15 residues. Unmatched junction bases numbered 3, after V lost 2 bases and J lost 2 bases. The germline V gene encodes CDR1 SGHTA and CDR2 FQGNSA. As DNA, the CDR3 is TGTGCCAGCAGCTTAACACTAGCGGTCACAGATACGCAGTATTTT. Translation gives CASSLTLAVTDTQYF.

This clonotype has only a few counts. CDR3 DNA: TGTGCCAGCTCACCTGGGCAGTATAATGAAAAACTGTTTTTT. Translation gives CASSPGQYNEKLFF. The rearrangement links TRBV18 to TRBJ1-4, with D unclear. Germline V gene data show CDR1 as KGHSH and CDR2 as LQKENI. Trimming removed 3 bases from V and 4 bases from J, with 9 bases in between. The CDR3 runs to 14 residues.

In the case of this clonotype: The junction and the germline gene differ at one end; a read error may be behind it. This chain joins TRBV2 and TRBJ2-7, with 10 bases matching TRBD2. Germline CDR1 SNHLY, CDR2 FYNNEI. This CDR3 is built from 15 residues. CDR3 coding DNA: TGTGCCACCAGTGTTGCGGCTAGCGGGAGTGACGAGCAGTACTTC. Protein sequence: CATSVAASGSDEQYF.

V and J are TRBV29-1 and TRBJ2-2; D not resolved. CDR3 length: 11 amino acids. Looked up from germline, CDR1 is SQVTM and CDR2 is ANQGSEA. The V and J ends lost 8 bases and 4 bases respectively, with 8 bases between them. CDR3 loop: CSTALTGELFF. The CDR3, as DNA: TGCAGCACTGCTCTCACCGGGGAGCTGTTTTTT.

As for this clonotype: A much larger clone sits a single nucleotide away, making a read error possible. The chain is built from TRBV15 and TRBJ1-2; 7 bases are a match to TRBD1. The CDR3 is 16 residues long. The germline V gene has CDR1 LNHNV and CDR2 YYDKDF (reference sequence). V was clipped by 2 bases and J by 4 bases; unmatched bases: 10. CDR3 amino acids: CATSRSGQRRAYGYTF. DNA for the CDR3: TGTGCCACCAGCAGATCGGGACAGAGAAGGGCCTATGGCTACACCTTC.

The rearrangement uses TRBV28 and TRBJ1-2; the D gene is possibly TRBD1 (5 bases). Germline-derived CDR1 and CDR2 are MDHEN and SYDVKM. V was pared by 2 bases and J by 2 bases, with 9 bases between. The CDR3 totals 14 residues. The CDR3: CASSLVRGNYGYTF. The CDR3 nucleotides are TGTGCCAGCAGTTTAGTACGGGGGAACTATGGCTACACCTTC.

This clonotype was seen only a few times. The chain is built from TRBV5-1 and TRBJ1-2; D gene unclear. This CDR3 region has 14 residues. Trimming pared 4 bases from V and 3 bases from J, leaving 13 bases between. CDR1 SGHRS and CDR2 YFSETQ come from the germline V gene. CDR3 region: CASSVDPRDYGYTF. The CDR3 DNA sequence: TGCGCCAGCAGCGTCGACCCTAGGGACTATGGCTACACCTTC.

Ten or more counts support this clonotype. The chain couples TRBV30 to TRBJ2-7, with TRBD1 as a possible D gene (5 bases). V lost 5 bases and J lost 9, with 14 bases in between. CDR3 size: 11 residues. Germline V gives CDR1 GTSNPN, CDR2 SVGIG (reference sequence). DNA for the CDR3: TGTGCCTGGGGAAGGGGCTCCGTGCAGTACTTC. Its translation: CAWGRGSVQYF.

The chain has TRBV5-1 and TRBJ2-1; 11 nucleotides agree with TRBD2. V trimming: 4 bases; J trimming: 6 bases; junction bases outside the gene matches: 9. CDR1 SGHRS and CDR2 YFSETQ come from the germline V gene. The CDR3 totals 16 residues. CDR3 loop: CASSTLSGRASNEQFF. Here the CDR3 DNA reads TGCGCCAGCAGCACCCTTAGCGGGAGGGCCTCCAATGAGCAGTTCTTC.

This clonotype was recorded at least ten times. V usage is TRBV2 and J usage is TRBJ1-1; D not resolved. Trimming removed 6 bases at V and 1 base at J, with 6 bases between. The CDR3 totals 12 residues. Looked up from germline, CDR1 is SNHLY and CDR2 is FYNNEI. CDR3 protein: CASRDSNTEAFF. The CDR3 DNA sequence: TGTGCCAGCAGGGATTCGAACACTGAAGCTTTCTTT.

The chain has TRBV27 and TRBJ2-2, with 7 bases fitting TRBD2. CDR1 is MNHEY, CDR2 SMNVEV, per germline (reference sequence). Losses at the gene ends were 0 bases for V and 4 bases for J; bases not matched to a gene: 11. There are 18 residues in the CDR3. The CDR3 here is CASSLSFFLADPTGELFF. The CDR3 coding sequence is TGTGCCAGCAGTTTATCTTTTTTCCTAGCGGATCCCACCGGGGAGCTGTTTTTT.

This clonotype has at least ten counts. V is TRBV27 and J is TRBJ2-3; D might be TRBD1 (6 bases). Trimming left V 5 bases short and J 4 bases short, with 13 bases between. CDR1 is MNHEY, CDR2 SMNVEV, per germline (reference sequence). CDR3 length: 14 residues. The CDR3 sequence: CASSPHRVSDTQYF. The CDR3, as DNA: TGTGCCAGCAGTCCCCACAGGGTCTCAGATACGCAGTATTTT.

At least ten counts were recorded for this clonotype. The chain combines TRBV5-6 with TRBJ2-1; 13 positions match TRBD2. Germline loops: CDR1 SGHDT, CDR2 YYEEEE. The CDR3 length is 16 residues. Trimming took 1 base from V and 8 from J; bases not matched to a gene: 6. The CDR3 DNA is TGTGCCAGCAGCTTGCGCGCGACTAGCGGGAGGCATGAGCAGTTCTTC. Its translation: CASSLRATSGRHEQFF.

This clonotype was recorded a few times. This chain joins TRBV10-3 and TRBJ2-3; D is unclear. V gave up 7 bases and J gave up 0 bases, with 11 bases separating them. The CDR3 spans 14 residues. Germline V gives CDR1 ENHRY, CDR2 SYGVKD. The CDR3 bases are TGTGCCATCACGGCTGATACTAGCACAGATACGCAGTATTTT. This sequence encodes CAITADTSTDTQYF.

This clonotype came up many times. The rearrangement uses TRBV12-3 or TRBV12-4 and TRBJ2-1, with unresolved D. The CDR3 runs to 11 residues. The V and J ends lost 6 bases and 4 bases respectively, with 4 bases between them. Here the CDR3 reads CASREYNEQFF. CDR3 sequence (DNA): TGTGCCAGCAGAGAGTACAATGAGCAGTTCTTC.

This clonotype was counted only a few times. This chain uses TRBV27 with TRBJ1-2; 9 bases are shared with TRBD1. The V and J ends lost 5 bases and 6 bases, in that order; junction bases with no gene match: 10. The CDR3 is made up of 15 amino acids. The germline gives CDR1 MNHEY, CDR2 SMNVEV (reference sequence). The CDR3 is CASSRPGQGKDGYTF. CDR3 bases: TGTGCCAGCAGTCGCCCGGGACAGGGAAAGGATGGCTACACCTTC.